This T cell receptor beta chain was sequenced for a study of T cells in Graves' hyperthyroidism and ophthalmopathy. V lost 5 bases to trimming and J lost 6 bases, with 14 bases between them. This CDR3 is 14 amino acids long. The germline gives CDR1 SEHNR, CDR2 FQNEAQ (reference sequence). Stability of Graves' hyperthyroidism was defined as absent ophthalmopathy progression within 18 months. The source material, RNA transcripts, was used to amplify TCR beta CDR3 regions. The HTBI primer set drove a first-round RT-PCR of the TCR CDR3. TCRdb independently ran MiXCR on the multiplex PCR reads; one entry per CDR3 protein. Among under 450,000 distinct CDR3 sequences, more than 15% were seen once, and the ten largest hold roughly 7.7%.

The chain has TRBV7-9 and TRBJ2-1, with D unclear. Source material: blood. The sequence came from a woman younger than 35 with Graves' hyperthyroidism. The CDR3 protein is CASSAQELLNEQFF. In DNA, the CDR3 is TGTGCCAGCAGCGCCCAGGAGCTCCTCAATGAGCAGTTCTTC.